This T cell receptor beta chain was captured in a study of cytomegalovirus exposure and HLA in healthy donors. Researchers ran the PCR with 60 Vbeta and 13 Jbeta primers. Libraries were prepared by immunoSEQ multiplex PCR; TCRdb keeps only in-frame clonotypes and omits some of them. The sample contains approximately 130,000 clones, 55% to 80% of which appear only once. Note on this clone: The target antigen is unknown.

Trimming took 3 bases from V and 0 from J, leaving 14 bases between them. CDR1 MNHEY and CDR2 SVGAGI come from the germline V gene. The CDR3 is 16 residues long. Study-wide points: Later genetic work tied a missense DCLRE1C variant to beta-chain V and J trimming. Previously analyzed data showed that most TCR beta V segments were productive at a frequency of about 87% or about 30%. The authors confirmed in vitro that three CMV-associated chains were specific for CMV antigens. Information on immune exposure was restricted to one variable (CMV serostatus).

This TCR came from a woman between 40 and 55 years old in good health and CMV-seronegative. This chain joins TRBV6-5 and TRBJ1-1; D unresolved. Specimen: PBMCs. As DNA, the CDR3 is TGTGCCAGCAGTTATATCCGGGAGATTATGAACACTGAAGCTTTCTTT. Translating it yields CASSYIREIMNTEAFF.